A selection of T cell receptor beta chains follows, all from one sample in a study of blood T cell repertoires in COVID-19. Repertoires were generated with immunoSEQ multiplex PCR, while TCRdb's copy carries only in-frame clones and drops some. The sample contains some 340,000 clones, 83% of which appear only once. The sequenced sample was PBMCs or T cells enriched from blood (not recorded which). The receptors here all came from a woman aged 50 to 65 who had recovered from COVID-19. Each CDR3 is given with its conserved first and last residue. The D gene is left open where the match is weak.

v_gene: TRBV5-8
j_gene: TRBJ1-1
d_gene: -
CDR3aa: CASSSRGVGTEAFF

v_gene: TRBV5-1
j_gene: TRBJ2-1
d_gene: TRBD2
CDR3aa: CASSLALKGLAHNNEQFF

v_gene: TRBV5-1
j_gene: TRBJ1-2
d_gene: TRBD1
CDR3aa: CASSLHLTGEGYTF

v_gene: TRBV19
j_gene: TRBJ1-3
d_gene: -
CDR3aa: CASRPGLTFSGNTIYF

v_gene: TRBV19
j_gene: TRBJ2-2
d_gene: -
CDR3aa: CASSIVQNTGELFF

v_gene: TRBV7-8
j_gene: TRBJ1-1
d_gene: -
CDR3aa: CASTKRGVAFF

v_gene: TRBV9
j_gene: TRBJ1-2
d_gene: -
CDR3aa: CASSVAGVQVGYGYTF

v_gene: TRBV21-1
j_gene: TRBJ2-1
d_gene: -
CDR3aa: CASRTGTSGLDEQFF

v_gene: TRBV5-5
j_gene: TRBJ2-2
d_gene: TRBD1
CDR3aa: CASSSRTGTTGELFF

v_gene: TRBV5-1
j_gene: TRBJ1-1
d_gene: -
CDR3aa: CASSLGGGVTEAFF

v_gene: TRBV7-3
j_gene: TRBJ1-2
d_gene: TRBD1
CDR3aa: CASSSHRGHGYTF

v_gene: TRBV7-9
j_gene: TRBJ1-1
d_gene: TRBD1
CDR3aa: CASSSNRQGTGGFEAFF

v_gene: TRBV7-2
j_gene: TRBJ1-2
d_gene: TRBD1
CDR3aa: CASSLRQGGLFGYTF

v_gene: TRBV30
j_gene: TRBJ1-2
d_gene: -
CDR3aa: CAWRHPPSLQGTF

v_gene: TRBV19
j_gene: TRBJ1-6
d_gene: -
CDR3aa: CASSRTGTGDSPLHF